This T cell receptor beta chain appears in the sequencing data of a study of cytomegalovirus exposure and HLA in healthy donors. Study in general: Inside one of the first data releases sat about 85 million unique TCRs taken from HLA-typed donors.

Notes on the study in general: Later analysis found that TCR beta chains associated with HLA were more clonally expanded than other, equally common chains. Most CMV-associated TCR beta chains were later found to appear HLA-restricted.

The CDR3 is 17 residues long. Unmatched junction bases numbered 11, after V lost 2 bases and J lost 6 bases. Germline V gene data show CDR1 as SGHDN and CDR2 as FVKESK. The study ran its PCR with 60 Vbeta and 13 Jbeta primers. Clones were sequenced by immunoSEQ multiplex PCR, and TCRdb holds only the in-frame ones, with some missing. This sample has around 150,000 clones, with over 65% found just once. About this clone: Its target is not known.

This sequence was found in a middle-aged woman in good health and CMV-seronegative. Sequencing was done on a sample of PBMCs. The V and J genes are TRBV14 and TRBJ2-3; 10 bases line up with TRBD2. The CDR3 DNA sequence: TGTGCCAGCAGCCAACTAGAACTAGCGGGGACCATGGATACGCAGTATTTT. It yields the protein CASSQLELAGTMDTQYF.